These 16 T cell receptor beta chains were all obtained from the same sample, sequenced in a study of early stage breast cancer tumors. Assay: immunoSEQ multiplex PCR; the TCRdb copy retains only in-frame clones and omits some. The sample includes about 69,000 clones, 75% to 90% of them seen just once. The sample was blood. These TCRs come from a person aged 35 to 50 with breast cancer.

This clone was picked up one time. The chain is built from TRBV4-1 and TRBJ2-4, with D maybe TRBD1 (6 bases). The CDR3 is made up of 16 amino acids. CDR1 is MGHRA, CDR2 YSYEKL, per germline. Trimming removed 1 base at V and 9 bases at J, with 19 bases between. The CDR3 DNA reads as TGCGCCAGCAGCCAAGTTTTCCAGGGGAACGTGGTCATTCAGTACTTC. Protein product: CASSQVFQGNVVIQYF.

V gene TRBV10-3 combines with J gene TRBJ2-1; tentatively, D is TRBD1 or TRBD2 (5 bases each). Germline V gives CDR1 ENHRY, CDR2 SYGVKD. This CDR3 comprises 15 residues. Trimming stripped 2 bases from V and 0 bases from J, with 8 bases between. CDR3 DNA sequence: TGTGCCATCAGTGAGGAGGGGAGCTCCTACAATGAGCAGTTCTTC. This sequence encodes CAISEEGSSYNEQFF.

This sequence joins TRBV7-9 and TRBJ2-3; TRBD2 aligns across 11 bases. Germline CDR1 reads SEHNR; CDR2 reads FQNEAQ (reference sequence). This CDR3 spans 16 amino acids. Trimming at V came to 5 bases and at J to 2 bases, leaving 6 bases not matched to a gene. Here the CDR3 DNA reads TGTGCCAGCAGCCCAGGGACTAGCGGAATCACAGATACGCAGTATTTT. It encodes CASSPGTSGITDTQYF.

The V call is TRBV5-5, the J call TRBJ1-5; D ambiguous. The CDR3 covers 14 residues. Trimming removed 3 bases from V and 0 bases from J, with 7 bases in between. Germline V gene sequence: CDR1 SGHKS, CDR2 YYEKEE (reference sequence). In DNA form, the CDR3 reads TGTGCCAGCAGCTCGCAGCCTAGCAATCAGCCCCAGCATTTT. Protein sequence: CASSSQPSNQPQHF.

The V call is TRBV7-9, the J call TRBJ1-4; 7 bases line up with TRBD1. This CDR3 contains 15 residues. Germline V gives CDR1 SEHNR, CDR2 FQNEAQ (reference sequence). Trimming took 3 bases from V and 4 from J; bases not matched to a gene: 5. CDR3 coding DNA: TGTGCCAGCAGCTTTAAGGGGGCGTTTAATGAAAAACTGTTTTTT. Translated, it gives CASSFKGAFNEKLFF.

V gene TRBV11-2 combines with J gene TRBJ1-3; tentatively, D is TRBD1 (5 bases). Germline V gene lookup returns CDR1 SGHAT and CDR2 FQNNGV. Trimming took off 3 bases at V and 2 bases at J, with 14 bases between the two ends. The CDR3 runs to 16 residues. CDR3: CASSFKLGVPGNTIYF. The CDR3 DNA reads as TGTGCCAGCAGCTTTAAGTTGGGGGTCCCTGGAAACACCATATATTTT. Full variable domain (missing parts from reference TRBV11-2 and TRBJ1-3): EAGVAQSPRYKIIEKRQSVAFWCNPISGHATLYWYQQILGQGPKLLIQFQNNGVVDDSQLPKDRFSAERLKGVDSTLKIQPAKLEDSAVYLCASSFKLGVPGNTIYFGEGSWLTVV.

This clone was recorded only once. The rearrangement uses TRBV28 and TRBJ1-2; D possibly corresponds to TRBD1 (5 bases). This CDR3 has 16 residues. Trimming stripped 3 bases from V and 5 bases from J, with 19 bases between. From germline, CDR1 is MDHEN and CDR2 SYDVKM. CDR3 nucleotides: TGTGCCAGCAGTTTCCCCGTGGGGGGTCTGCAGTATGGCTACACCTTC. Its protein product is CASSFPVGGLQYGYTF.

This clone was picked up a small number of times. For the CDR3, the DNA is TGTGCCTGGAGAAGGGACCAAGAGACCCAGTACTTC. It codes for CAWRRDQETQYF. This chain joins TRBV30 and TRBJ2-5; D gene unclear. V was pared by 3 bases and J by 0 bases, with 5 bases between. The CDR3 runs 12 residues. CDR1 and CDR2 from the germline V gene are GTSNPN and SVGIG (reference sequence).

This chain joins TRBV18 and TRBJ2-6, with 7 bases lining up with TRBD1. The germline CDR1 and CDR2 sequences are KGHSH and LQKENI. V shed 6 bases, J shed 2 bases, and the junction held 1 base outside the gene matches. CDR3 size: 14 residues. The DNA for the CDR3 is TGTGCCAGCTCCCAGGGGGCTGGGGCCAACGTCCTGACTTTC. Amino acids: CASSQGAGANVLTF.

This rearrangement joins TRBV29-1 to TRBJ1-1; 8 nucleotides line up with TRBD1. V gave up 6 bases and J gave up 8 bases; unmatched junction bases: 8. The germline CDR1 and CDR2 sequences are SQVTM and ANQGSEA. The CDR3 is made up of 12 amino acids. CDR3 DNA sequence: TGCAGCGTCCTTAAACAGGGGGTAGAAGCTTTCTTT. This gives the protein CSVLKQGVEAFF.

The rearrangement joins TRBV15 to TRBJ1-1; D is uncertain. Germline V gene data show CDR1 as LNHNV and CDR2 as YYDKDF (reference sequence). V shed 5 bases and J shed 4 bases, with 14 bases lying between them. The CDR3 totals 14 residues. CDR3 bases: TGTGCCACCAGCCCAGAGGGCCTCCCCACTGAAGCTTTCTTT. Residues: CATSPEGLPTEAFF.

The V gene is TRBV5-6, the J gene TRBJ1-5; a possible D gene is TRBD1 (5 bases). The CDR3 consists of 14 residues. Germline V gene lookup returns CDR1 SGHDT and CDR2 YYEEEE. Trimming cost V 2 bases and J 7 bases, with 13 bases left between them. The CDR3 DNA sequence: TGTGCCAGCAGCTTTGGGGGGGGTAGGCAGCCCCAGCATTTT. As protein: CASSFGGGRQPQHF.

The chain is built from TRBV6-5 and TRBJ2-2, with D perhaps matching TRBD1 or TRBD2 (5 bases each). V shed 7 bases and J shed 6 bases, with 18 bases lying between them. This CDR3 spans 15 amino acids. Per germline, CDR1 MNHEY and CDR2 SVGAGI. CDR3 region: CASNWRAGSSGELFF. The CDR3 nucleotides are TGTGCCAGCAACTGGCGGGCAGGGAGCTCCGGGGAGCTGTTTTTT.

The CDR3 bases are TGTGCCAGCAGCCGACAGGGGTCCACCGGGGAGCTGTTTTTT. Translated: CASSRQGSTGELFF. J is TRBJ2-2 and V is TRBV2; 8 nucleotides align to TRBD1. From germline, CDR1 is SNHLY and CDR2 FYNNEI. V shed 6 bases, J shed 4 bases, and the junction held 4 bases outside the gene matches. The CDR3 has 14 amino acids.

The chain couples TRBV14 to TRBJ2-5; 9 bases map to TRBD2. V lost 2 bases, J lost 5 bases, and 6 bases stayed unmatched. Germline V gene data show CDR1 as SGHDN and CDR2 as FVKESK. There are 15 residues in the CDR3. The CDR3, as DNA: TGTGCCAGCAGCCAAACCGGCGGGAGGGCCGAGACCCAGTACTTC. Translated: CASSQTGGRAETQYF. Complete variable domain (other parts from reference TRBV14 and TRBJ2-5): EAGVTQFPSHSVIEKGQTVTLRCDPISGHDNLYWYRRVMGKEIKFLLHFVKESKQDESGMPNNRFLAERTGGTYSTLKVQPAELEDSGVYFCASSQTGGRAETQYFGPGTRLLVL.

The V gene is TRBV7-2, the J gene TRBJ2-7; 7 nucleotides align to TRBD1. The CDR3 sequence is 14 residues long. Trimming took 8 bases from V and 5 from J; bases not matched to a gene: 12. CDR1 and CDR2 (germline): SGHTA, FQGNSA. This CDR3 is CASGSGQPAHEQYF. CDR3 nucleotides: TGTGCCAGCGGCTCGGGACAGCCCGCCCACGAGCAGTACTTC.